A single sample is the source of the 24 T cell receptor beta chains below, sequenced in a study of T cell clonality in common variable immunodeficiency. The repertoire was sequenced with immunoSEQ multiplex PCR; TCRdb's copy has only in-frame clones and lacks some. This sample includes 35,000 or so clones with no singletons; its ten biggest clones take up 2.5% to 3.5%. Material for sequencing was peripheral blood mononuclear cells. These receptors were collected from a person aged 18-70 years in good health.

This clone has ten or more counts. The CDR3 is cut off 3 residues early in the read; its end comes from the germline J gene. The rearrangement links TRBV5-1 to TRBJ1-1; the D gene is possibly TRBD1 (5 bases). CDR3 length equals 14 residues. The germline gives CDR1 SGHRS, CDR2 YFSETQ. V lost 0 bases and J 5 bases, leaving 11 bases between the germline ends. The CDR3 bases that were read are TGCGCCAGCAGCTTGGCCGGGGGAGGGACTGAA. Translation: CASSLAGGGTE. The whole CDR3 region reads CASSLAGGGTEAFF. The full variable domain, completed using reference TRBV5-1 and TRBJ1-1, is KAGVTQTPRYLIKTRGQQVTLSCSPISGHRSVSWYQQTPGQGLQFLFEYFSETQRNKGNFPGRFSGRQFSNSRSEMNVSTLELGDSALYLCASSLAGGGTEAFFGQGTRLTVV.

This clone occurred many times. Incomplete CDR3 DNA: TGTGCCAGCAGCCCAGGGTCCACGAACACCGGGGAG. Translating gives CASSPGSTNTGE. The whole CDR3 region reads CASSPGSTNTGELFF. The chain combines TRBV3-1 (or the pseudogene TRBV3-2) with TRBJ2-2; D is possibly TRBD1 (5 bases). The sequence runs out 3 residues before the end of the CDR3; the remainder is reconstructed from the germline J gene. V lost 4 bases and J 0 bases, leaving 9 bases between the germline ends. The V gene's germline CDR1 is LGHDT and CDR2 YNNKEL (reference sequence). CDR3 length equals 15 residues.

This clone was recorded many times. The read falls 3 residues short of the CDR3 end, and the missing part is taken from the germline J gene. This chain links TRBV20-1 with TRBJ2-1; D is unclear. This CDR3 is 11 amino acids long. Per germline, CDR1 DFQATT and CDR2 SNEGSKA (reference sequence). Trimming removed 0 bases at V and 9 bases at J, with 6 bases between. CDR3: CSARDLGEQFF. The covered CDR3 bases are TGCAGTGCTAGAGATCTCGGTGAG.

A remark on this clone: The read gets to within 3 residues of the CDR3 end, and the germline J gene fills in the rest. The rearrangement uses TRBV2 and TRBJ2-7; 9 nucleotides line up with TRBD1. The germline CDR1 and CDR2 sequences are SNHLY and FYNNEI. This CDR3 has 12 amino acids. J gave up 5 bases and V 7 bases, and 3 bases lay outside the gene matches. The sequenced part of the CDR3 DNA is TGTGCCAGCAACACAGGGGGCGACGAG. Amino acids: CASNTGGDE. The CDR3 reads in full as CASNTGGDEQYF.

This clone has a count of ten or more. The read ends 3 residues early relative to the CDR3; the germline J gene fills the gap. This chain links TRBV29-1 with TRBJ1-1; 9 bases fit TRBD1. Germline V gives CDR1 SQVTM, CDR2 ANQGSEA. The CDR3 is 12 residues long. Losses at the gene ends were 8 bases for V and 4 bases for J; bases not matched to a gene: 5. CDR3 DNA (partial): TGCAGCTTAAACAGGGGGCCCACTGAA. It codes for CSLNRGPTE. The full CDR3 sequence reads CSLNRGPTEAFF.

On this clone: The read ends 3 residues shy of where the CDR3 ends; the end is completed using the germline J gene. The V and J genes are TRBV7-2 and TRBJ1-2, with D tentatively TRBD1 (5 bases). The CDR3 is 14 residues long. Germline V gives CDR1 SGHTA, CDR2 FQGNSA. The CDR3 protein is CASSFQGPITDYTF. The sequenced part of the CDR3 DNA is TGTGCCAGCAGCTTCCAGGGTCCCATCACTGAC.

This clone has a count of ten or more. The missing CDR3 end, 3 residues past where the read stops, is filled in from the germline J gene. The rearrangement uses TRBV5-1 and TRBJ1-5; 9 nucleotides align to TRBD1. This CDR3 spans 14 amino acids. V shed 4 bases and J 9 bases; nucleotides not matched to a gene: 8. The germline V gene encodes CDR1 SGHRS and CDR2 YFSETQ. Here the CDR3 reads CASSRGTGQWPQHF. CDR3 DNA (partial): TGCGCCAGCAGCCGAGGGACAGGGCAATGGCCC.

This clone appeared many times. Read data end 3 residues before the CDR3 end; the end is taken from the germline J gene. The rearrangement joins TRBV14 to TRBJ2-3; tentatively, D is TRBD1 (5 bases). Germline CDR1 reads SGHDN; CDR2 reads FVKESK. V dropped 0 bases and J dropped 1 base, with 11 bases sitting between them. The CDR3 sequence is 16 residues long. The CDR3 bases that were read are TGTGCCAGCAGCCAAGAGAAAGGGGTCCGCACAGATACG. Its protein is CASSQEKGVRTDT. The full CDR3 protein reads CASSQEKGVRTDTQYF.

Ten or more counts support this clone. The sequenced CDR3 bases are TGTGCCAGCAGCCGACGTGGGGGGGCGAGCTATGGC. Encoded protein: CASSRRGGASYG. In full, the CDR3 reads CASSRRGGASYGYTF. The chain has TRBV5-6 and TRBJ1-2, with D possibly matching TRBD1 (6 bases). The read is 3 residues too short to cover the CDR3 end, so that end is filled in from the germline J gene. This CDR3 region has 15 residues. V lost 4 bases to trimming and J lost 4 bases, with 17 bases between them. The V gene's germline CDR1 is SGHDT and CDR2 YYEEEE.

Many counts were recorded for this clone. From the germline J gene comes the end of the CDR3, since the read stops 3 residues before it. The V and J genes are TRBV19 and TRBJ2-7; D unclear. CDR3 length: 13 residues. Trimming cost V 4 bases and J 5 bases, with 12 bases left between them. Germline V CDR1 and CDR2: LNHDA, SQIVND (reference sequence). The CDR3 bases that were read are TGTGCCAGTAGTACTCATCGGGTTAACGAG. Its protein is CASSTHRVNE. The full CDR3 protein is CASSTHRVNEQYF.

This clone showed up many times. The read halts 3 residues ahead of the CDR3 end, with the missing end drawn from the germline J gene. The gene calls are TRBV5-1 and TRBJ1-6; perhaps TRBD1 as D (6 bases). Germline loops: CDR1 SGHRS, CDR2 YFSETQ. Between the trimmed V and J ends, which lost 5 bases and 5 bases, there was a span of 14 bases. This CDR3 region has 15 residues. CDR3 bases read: TGCGCCAGCAGGTCCGGACAGACTAATAATTCACCC. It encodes CASRSGQTNNSP. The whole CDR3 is CASRSGQTNNSPLHF. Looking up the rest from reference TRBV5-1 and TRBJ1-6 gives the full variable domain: KAGVTQTPRYLIKTRGQQVTLSCSPISGHRSVSWYQQTPGQGLQFLFEYFSETQRNKGNFPGRFSGRQFSNSRSEMNVSTLELGDSALYLCASRSGQTNNSPLHFGNGTRLTVT.

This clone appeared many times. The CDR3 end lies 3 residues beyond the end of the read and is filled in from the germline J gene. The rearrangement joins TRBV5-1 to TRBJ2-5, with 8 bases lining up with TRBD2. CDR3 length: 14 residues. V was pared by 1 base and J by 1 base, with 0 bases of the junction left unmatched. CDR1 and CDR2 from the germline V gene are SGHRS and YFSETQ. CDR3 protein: CASSLSGSQETQYF. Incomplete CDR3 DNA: TGCGCCAGCAGCTTGAGCGGGAGCCAAGAGACC.

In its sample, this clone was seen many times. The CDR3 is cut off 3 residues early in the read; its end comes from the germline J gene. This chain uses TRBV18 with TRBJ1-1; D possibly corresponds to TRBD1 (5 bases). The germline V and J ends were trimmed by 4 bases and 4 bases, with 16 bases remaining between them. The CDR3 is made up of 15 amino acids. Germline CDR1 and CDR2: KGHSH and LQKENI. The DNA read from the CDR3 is TGTGCCAGCTCACTCCAGGGTGAGGGTATCACTGAA. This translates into CASSLQGEGITE. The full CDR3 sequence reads CASSLQGEGITEAFF.

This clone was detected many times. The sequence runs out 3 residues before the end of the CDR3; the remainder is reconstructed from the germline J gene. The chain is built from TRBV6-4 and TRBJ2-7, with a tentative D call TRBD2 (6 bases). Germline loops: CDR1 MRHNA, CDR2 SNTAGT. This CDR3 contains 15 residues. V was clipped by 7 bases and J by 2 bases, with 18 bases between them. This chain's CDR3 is CASIRLAFPPYEQYF. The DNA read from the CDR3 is TGTGCCAGCATTAGGCTAGCGTTCCCCCCCTACGAG.

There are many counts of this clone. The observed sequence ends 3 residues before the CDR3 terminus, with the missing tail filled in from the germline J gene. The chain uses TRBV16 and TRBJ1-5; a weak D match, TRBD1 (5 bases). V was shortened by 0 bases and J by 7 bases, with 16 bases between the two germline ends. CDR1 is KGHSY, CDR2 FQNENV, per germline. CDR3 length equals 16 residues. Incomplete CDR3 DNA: TGTGCCAGCAGCCAATCCGGGGGACTCCTAGGCCAGCCC. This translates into CASSQSGGLLGQP. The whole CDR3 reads CASSQSGGLLGQPQHF.

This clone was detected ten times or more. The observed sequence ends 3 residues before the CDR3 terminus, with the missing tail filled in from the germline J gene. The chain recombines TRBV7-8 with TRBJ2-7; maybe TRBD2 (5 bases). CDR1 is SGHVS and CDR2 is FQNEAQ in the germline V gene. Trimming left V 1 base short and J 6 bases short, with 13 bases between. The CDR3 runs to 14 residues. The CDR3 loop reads CASSLDVTRGEQYF. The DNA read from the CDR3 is TGTGCCAGCAGCTTAGATGTAACCCGGGGCGAG.

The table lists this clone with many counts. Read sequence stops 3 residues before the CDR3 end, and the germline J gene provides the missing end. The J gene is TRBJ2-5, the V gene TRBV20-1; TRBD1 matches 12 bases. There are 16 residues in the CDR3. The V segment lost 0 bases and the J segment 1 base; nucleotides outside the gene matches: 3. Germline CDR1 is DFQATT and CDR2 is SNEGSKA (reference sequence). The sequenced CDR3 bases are TGCAGTGCTAGAGAGGGGACAGGGGGCCGCCAAGAGACC. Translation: CSAREGTGGRQET. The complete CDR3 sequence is CSAREGTGGRQETQYF.

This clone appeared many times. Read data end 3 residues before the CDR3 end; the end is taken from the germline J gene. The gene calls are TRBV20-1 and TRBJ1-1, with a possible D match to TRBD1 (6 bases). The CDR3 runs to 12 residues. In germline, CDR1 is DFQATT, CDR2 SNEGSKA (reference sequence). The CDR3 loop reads CTGGAGNTEAFF. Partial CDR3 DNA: TGCACCGGGGGGGCAGGGAACACTGAA.

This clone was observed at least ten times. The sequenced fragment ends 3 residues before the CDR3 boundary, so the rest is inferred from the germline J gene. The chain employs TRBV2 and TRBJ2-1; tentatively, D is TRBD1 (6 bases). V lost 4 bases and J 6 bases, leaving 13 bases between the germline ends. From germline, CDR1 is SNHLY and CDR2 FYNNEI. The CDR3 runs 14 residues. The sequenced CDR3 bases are TGTGCCAGCAGTGTACTACAGGGTTCCAATGAG. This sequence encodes CASSVLQGSNE. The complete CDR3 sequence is CASSVLQGSNEQFF.

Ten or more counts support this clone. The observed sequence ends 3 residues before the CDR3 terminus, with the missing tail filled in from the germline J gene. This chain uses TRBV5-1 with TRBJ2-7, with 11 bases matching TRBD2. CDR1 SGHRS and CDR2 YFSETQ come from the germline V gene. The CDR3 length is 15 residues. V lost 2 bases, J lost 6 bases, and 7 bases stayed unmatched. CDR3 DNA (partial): TGCGCCAGCAGCTTTCTAGCGGGAGGCCCTCCCGAG. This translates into CASSFLAGGPPE. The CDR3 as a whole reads CASSFLAGGPPEQYF.

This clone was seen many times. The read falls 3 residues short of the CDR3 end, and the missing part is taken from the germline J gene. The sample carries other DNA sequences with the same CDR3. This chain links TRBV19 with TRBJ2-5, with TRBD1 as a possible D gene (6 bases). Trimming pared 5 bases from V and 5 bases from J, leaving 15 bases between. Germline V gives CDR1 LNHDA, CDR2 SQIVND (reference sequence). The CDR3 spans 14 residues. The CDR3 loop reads CASSSTGFRETQYF. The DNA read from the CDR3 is TGTGCCAGTAGTTCCACAGGGTTTCGCGAGACC.

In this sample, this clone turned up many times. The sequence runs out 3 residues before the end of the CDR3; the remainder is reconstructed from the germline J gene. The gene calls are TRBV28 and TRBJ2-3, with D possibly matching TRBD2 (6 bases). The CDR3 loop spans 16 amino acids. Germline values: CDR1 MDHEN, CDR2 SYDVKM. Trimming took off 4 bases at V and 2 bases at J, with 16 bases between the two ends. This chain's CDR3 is CASSSSQLAFTDTQYF. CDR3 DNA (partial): TGTGCCAGCAGTTCCTCGCAACTAGCATTCACAGATACG.

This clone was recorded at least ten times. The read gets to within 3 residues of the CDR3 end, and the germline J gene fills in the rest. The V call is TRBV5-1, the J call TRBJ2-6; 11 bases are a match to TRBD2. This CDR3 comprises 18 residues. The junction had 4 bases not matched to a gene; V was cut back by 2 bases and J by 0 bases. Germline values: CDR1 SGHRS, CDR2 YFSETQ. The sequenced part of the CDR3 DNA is TGCGCCAGCAGCTTACCGACTAGCGGGATCTCTGGGGCCAACGTC. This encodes CASSLPTSGISGANV. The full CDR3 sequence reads CASSLPTSGISGANVLTF.

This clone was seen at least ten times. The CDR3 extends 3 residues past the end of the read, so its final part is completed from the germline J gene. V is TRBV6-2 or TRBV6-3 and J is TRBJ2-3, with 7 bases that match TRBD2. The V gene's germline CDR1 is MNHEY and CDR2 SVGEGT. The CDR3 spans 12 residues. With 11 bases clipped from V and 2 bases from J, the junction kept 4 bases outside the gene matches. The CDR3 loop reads CAVGGDTDTQYF. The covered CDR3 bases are TGTGCCGTGGGAGGGGACACAGATACG.